This TCR beta chain was profiled in a study of control samples from healthy donors and cancer patients. Only in-frame clones appear in the TCRdb table, and some are missing; sequencing was by immunoSEQ multiplex PCR. The table records around 120,000 clones, about 93% of them present only once. V lost 3 bases, J lost 2 bases, and 8 bases lay in between. Germline V CDR1 and CDR2: LGHNT, FRNRAP. CDR3 length equals 14 residues. Sequenced: blood. This receptor was obtained from a man aged 30-40 years in good health. The genes are TRBV12-5 and TRBJ1-3; the D is unclear. The CDR3 loop is CASGFWVPGNTIYF. The CDR3 bases are TGTGCTAGTGGTTTTTGGGTACCTGGAAACACCATATATTTT.